A selection of T cell receptor beta chains follows, all from one sample in a study of radiotherapy plus CTLA-4 blockade in lung cancer. Data came from immunoSEQ multiplex PCR; TCRdb stores just in-frame clones and leaves some out. This sample has some 74,000 clones; 78% occur once, and the top ten carry less than 7.5%. This specimen was peripheral blood, taken from a patient treated with radiotherapy plus ipilimumab. The receptor source for this set is a human donor with non-small cell lung cancer who had a complete response to radiotherapy plus ipilimumab. CDR3s leave out the opening cysteine and the closing phenylalanine or tryptophan. D genes are given only for firm matches.

D: TRBD1; J: TRBJ1-5; V: TRBV4-3; CDR3: ASSQTGGQPQH
D: TRBD1; J: TRBJ2-1; V: TRBV4-1; CDR3: ASSPRTGSYNEQF
D: TRBD1; J: TRBJ1-5; V: TRBV7-2; CDR3: ASSLDRGREPQH
D: TRBD1; J: TRBJ1-4; V: TRBV19; CDR3: ASRGQTTNEKLF
D: .; J: TRBJ1-1; V: TRBV29-1; CDR3: SVAVQGSLNTEAF
D: .; J: TRBJ1-3; V: TRBV18; CDR3: ASTPQARGDTIY
D: .; J: TRBJ1-1; V: TRBV18; CDR3: ASSPPPDRNTEAF
D: .; J: TRBJ2-5; V: TRBV18; CDR3: ASSPDGPAETQY
D: .; J: TRBJ1-3; V: TRBV6-1; CDR3: ASSEQGSGNTIY
D: .; J: TRBJ2-7; V: TRBV27; CDR3: ASSPTLPTEVYEQY
D: .; J: TRBJ1-1; V: TRBV5-6; CDR3: ASSPPGLNTEAF
D: .; J: TRBJ2-3; V: TRBV6-5; CDR3: ASSLLRTDTQY
D: .; J: TRBJ2-5; V: TRBV30; CDR3: AWRRPRVETQY
D: .; J: TRBJ2-1; V: TRBV5-4; CDR3: ASSLGRTSSRGREQF
D: .; J: TRBJ2-3; V: TRBV5-4; CDR3: ASSLVGTPGSDTQY
D: .; J: TRBJ2-3; V: TRBV2; CDR3: ATRRGESTDTQY
D: .; J: TRBJ2-2; V: TRBV10-3; CDR3: AIIGPTGELF
D: .; J: TRBJ1-5; V: TRBV5-8; CDR3: ASSFLQGHGNQPQH
D: .; J: TRBJ2-3; V: TRBV5-1; CDR3: ASGPGKSSTDTQY
D: .; J: TRBJ2-1; V: TRBV14; CDR3: ASSQDVGICF
D: TRBD1; J: TRBJ1-2; V: TRBV6-5; CDR3: ASSSRGTGGGSGYT
D: .; J: TRBJ1-1; V: TRBV10-1; CDR3: ASSEGRNRAF
D: .; J: TRBJ1-2; V: TRBV27; CDR3: ASRVDGGYT
D: .; J: TRBJ1-2; V: TRBV6-5; CDR3: ASRRVDRPDYGYT
D: .; J: TRBJ2-7; V: TRBV11-2; CDR3: ASSLVGIGRTYEQY
D: .; J: TRBJ2-5; V: TRBV14; CDR3: ASRREETQY
D: TRBD2; J: TRBJ2-3; V: TRBV19; CDR3: ASSIEAGGPDTQY
D: TRBD1; J: TRBJ1-5; V: TRBV7-9; CDR3: ASSRDRGDDQPQH
D: .; J: TRBJ1-5; V: TRBV12-2; CDR3: ASRLARSAAGGNQPQH
D: .; J: TRBJ2-2; V: TRBV5-6; CDR3: ASSLWAENTGELF
D: TRBD1; J: TRBJ1-4; V: TRBV7-9; CDR3: ASSATGGVVTVEKLF
D: .; J: TRBJ2-5; V: TRBV5-4; CDR3: ASSSKQGGFQETQY
D: .; J: TRBJ2-2; V: TRBV2; CDR3: ASSENRNTGELF
D: TRBD1; J: TRBJ1-4; V: TRBV6-5; CDR3: ASSYGQGREKLF
D: TRBD1; J: TRBJ2-7; V: TRBV2; CDR3: ASSGVTGEVGEQY
D: TRBD1; J: TRBJ2-5; V: TRBV7-2; CDR3: ASSSQGAKETQY
D: .; J: TRBJ2-3; V: TRBV2; CDR3: ASSAIRGSTDTQY
D: TRBD1; J: TRBJ2-3; V: TRBV4-1; CDR3: ASSQEGQGFSTDTQY
D: TRBD1; J: TRBJ1-5; V: TRBV7-2; CDR3: ASSPPRGQGNNQPQH
D: .; J: TRBJ2-3; V: TRBV30; CDR3: ACTRGPLVDTQY
D: .; J: TRBJ1-1; V: TRBV19; CDR3: ASTPYVGTVAF
D: TRBD1; J: TRBJ2-1; V: TRBV6-5; CDR3: ASSTDRVSDEQF
D: .; J: TRBJ2-3; V: TRBV4-1; CDR3: ASSQDMGAQGDTQY
D: .; J: TRBJ1-1; V: TRBV5-4; CDR3: ASSPGPLRDTEAF
D: TRBD2; J: TRBJ2-5; V: TRBV10-3; CDR3: AISEGGAGGETQY